The 23 T cell receptor beta chains below were found in one sample sequenced in a study of blood T cell repertoires in COVID-19 (dated by TCRdb to 2018 to 2020). The library was prepared using the immunoSEQ multiplex PCR assay. TCRdb holds this immuneACCESS table with in-frame rearrangements only. Some clones are missing; in checked studies, unresolved V genes explain under half, and the rest has no known cause. The sample records about 73,000 clones, 84% of which are singletons. 25% to 30% of the sample rests with the top ten. Sequenced input: peripheral blood. These receptors were obtained from a human donor in a cohort sampled during active COVID-19.

This clone turned up a few times. V gene TRBV18 combines with J gene TRBJ1-6; weak D call: TRBD1 (5 bases). There are 17 residues in the CDR3. Trimming removed 0 bases from V and 6 bases from J, with 15 bases in between. Germline CDR1 is KGHSH and CDR2 is LQKENI. This chain's CDR3 is CASSPPMGSGGNSPLHF. Written as DNA, the CDR3 is TGTGCCAGCTCACCACCTATGGGGTCCGGGGGTAATTCACCCCTCCACTTT. Filled out from reference TRBV18 and TRBJ1-6, the complete variable domain reads NAGVMQNPRHLVRRRGQEARLRCSPMKGHSHVYWYRQLPEEGLKFMVYLQKENIIDESGMPKERFSAEFPKEGPSILRIQQVVRGDSAAYFCASSPPMGSGGNSPLHFGNGTRLTVT.

The genes are TRBV5-1 and TRBJ2-7; TRBD2 matches at 14 bases. The CDR3 is made up of 16 amino acids. The ends lost 4 bases at V and 4 bases at J; junction bases unmatched: 7. Germline V CDR1 and CDR2: SGHRS, YFSETQ. In DNA, the CDR3 is TGCGCCAGCAGCACCGGACTAGCGGGGGGCCAATACGAGCAGTACTTC. Translating gives CASSTGLAGGQYEQYF.

The chain joins TRBV9 to TRBJ2-7; 10 positions match TRBD2. The CDR3 loop spans 14 amino acids. V trimming: 3 bases; J trimming: 2 bases; junction bases outside the gene matches: 2. From germline, CDR1 is SGDLS and CDR2 YYNGEE. The CDR3 nucleotides are TGTGCCAGCAGCGCCACTAGCGGGGCCTACGAGCAGTACTTC. Its protein is CASSATSGAYEQYF.

This clone was picked up a small number of times. The chain recombines TRBV3-1 (or the pseudogene TRBV3-2) with TRBJ1-6, with 7 bases identical to TRBD1. Germline CDR1 is LGHDT and CDR2 is YNNKEL (reference sequence). The CDR3 is 15 residues long. Unmatched junction bases numbered 10, after V lost 4 bases and J lost 10 bases. The CDR3 loop is CASSPQGQSKSPLHF. CDR3 coding DNA: TGTGCCAGCAGCCCTCAGGGACAGTCGAAGTCACCCCTCCACTTT.

This clone appeared a few times. The genes are TRBV6-5 and TRBJ2-5, with 10 positions matching TRBD2. Trimming removed 8 bases from V and 5 bases from J; junction bases left unmatched: 11. Germline assignment: CDR1 MNHEY and CDR2 SVGAGI. The CDR3 is 15 amino acids. The CDR3 sequence: CASEPLAGEGETQYF. Here the CDR3 DNA reads TGTGCCAGCGAACCCCTAGCGGGGGAAGGGGAGACCCAGTACTTC.

The chain couples TRBV19 to TRBJ1-5, with a weak D call TRBD1 (6 bases). CDR3 size: 16 residues. Germline CDR1 is LNHDA and CDR2 is SQIVND (reference sequence). V gave up 5 bases and J gave up 5 bases, with 19 bases separating them. The CDR3 region is CASSQRQVLEDQPQHF. CDR3 nucleotides: TGTGCCAGTAGTCAAAGACAGGTGCTAGAGGATCAGCCCCAGCATTTT. Drawing the rest from reference TRBV19 and TRBJ1-5, the complete variable domain is DGGITQSPKYLFRKEGQNVTLSCEQNLNHDAMYWYRQDPGQGLRLIYYSQIVNDFQKGDIAEGYSVSREKKESFPLTVTSAQKNPTAFYLCASSQRQVLEDQPQHFGDGTRLSIL.

The V gene is TRBV3-1 (or the pseudogene TRBV3-2), the J gene TRBJ2-7; TRBD1 aligns across 10 bases. Germline CDR1 and CDR2: LGHDT and YNNKEL (reference sequence). This CDR3 region has 13 residues. Germline trimming cut 4 bases from V and 5 bases from J; bases unmatched to any gene: 2. The CDR3 loop is CASSPTGGDEQYF. The DNA for the CDR3 is TGTGCCAGCAGCCCGACAGGGGGCGACGAGCAGTACTTC.

The CDR3 reads CASTFSPVGGADQYF. CDR3 DNA: TGTGCCAGCACCTTTTCCCCGGTCGGGGGGGCCGACCAGTACTTC. The genes are TRBV7-2 and TRBJ2-5; 8 bases map to TRBD2. The CDR3 is made up of 15 amino acids. J gave up 10 bases and V 7 bases, and 17 bases lay outside the gene matches. Germline values: CDR1 SGHTA, CDR2 FQGNSA.

This clone was recorded a few times. The chain carries TRBV11-2 and TRBJ1-1; TRBD1 is a possible D gene (5 bases). Per the germline V gene, CDR1 is SGHAT and CDR2 is FQNNGV. V was trimmed by 0 bases and J by 2 bases, leaving 10 bases between them. The CDR3 sequence is 15 residues long. The CDR3 DNA reads TGTGCCAGCAGCTTAGATCCAGGGAAAAACACTGAAGCTTTCTTT. This gives the protein CASSLDPGKNTEAFF.

The chain has TRBV19 and TRBJ2-3, with 8 bases matching TRBD2. After removal of 7 bases from V and 11 bases from J, the junction contained 26 bases not matched to a gene. This CDR3 has 18 amino acids. The germline CDR1 and CDR2 sequences are LNHDA and SQIVND (reference sequence). The DNA of the CDR3 is TGTGCCAGTAAAAAAACTAGCGGCACCTTCAGGGGCGGACAAGGGCAGTATTTT. This gives the protein CASKKTSGTFRGGQGQYF.

The chain carries TRBV12-3 or TRBV12-4 and TRBJ1-6, with D possibly TRBD1 on 5 matching bases. The length of the CDR3 is 13 residues. The V gene lost 3 bases and the J gene lost 6 bases, with 6 bases spanning the gap. CDR3 nucleotide sequence: TGTGCCAGCAGTTTGCAGGGTAATTCACCCCTCCACTTT. This translates into CASSLQGNSPLHF.

This sequence joins TRBV6-4 and TRBJ1-1, with a weak D call TRBD1 (5 bases). V was pared by 6 bases and J by 4 bases, with 9 bases between. The germline V gene has CDR1 MRHNA and CDR2 SNTAGT. The CDR3 totals 12 residues. The CDR3 reads CASRARATEAFF. CDR3 nucleotides: TGTGCCAGCAGGGCCAGGGCCACTGAAGCTTTCTTT.

The J gene is TRBJ2-1, the V gene TRBV18; a weak D match, TRBD2 (5 bases). V shed 3 bases and J shed 6 bases, with 15 bases lying between them. Germline V gene sequence: CDR1 KGHSH, CDR2 LQKENI. The length of the CDR3 is 15 residues. The CDR3 DNA reads as TGTGCCAGCTCACCTCAGGCGGGTTCGGCCAATGAGCAGTTCTTC. Its translation: CASSPQAGSANEQFF.

The genes are TRBV29-1 and TRBJ1-2, with a weak D call TRBD1 (6 bases). Per the germline V gene, CDR1 is SQVTM and CDR2 is ANQGSEA. The ends were cut back, 4 bases at V and 8 bases at J, with 14 bases in the middle. The CDR3 runs to 12 residues. The CDR3 region is CSVAVGGGGYTF. CDR3 sequence (DNA): TGCAGCGTTGCTGTTGGGGGCGGCGGCTACACCTTC.

A word on this clone: Mismatch with germline at one junction end may stem from a read error. The V gene is TRBV7-8, the J gene TRBJ2-2; TRBD2 matches at 10 bases. CDR3 length: 18 residues. Germline CDR1 reads SGHVS; CDR2 reads FQNEAQ. CDR3 in DNA: TGTGCCAGCAGCTTACATAAGCGGGGGGGAAGAACGACCGGAGAGCTGTTTTTT. The encoded protein is CASSLHKRGGRTTGELFF.

The V gene is TRBV3-1 (or the pseudogene TRBV3-2), the J gene TRBJ2-5; possibly TRBD2 for D (5 bases). The CDR3 spans 14 residues. The V end was cut by 3 bases, the J end by 3 bases, with 11 bases between. CDR1 and CDR2 (germline): LGHDT, YNNKEL (reference sequence). The CDR3 here is CASSHGLAKETQYF. The CDR3 nucleotides read TGTGCCAGCAGCCACGGACTCGCGAAAGAGACCCAGTACTTC.

J is TRBJ1-2 and V is TRBV4-1; D might be TRBD1 (6 bases). Per germline, CDR1 MGHRA and CDR2 YSYEKL. The ends were cut back, 0 bases at V and 5 bases at J, with 13 bases in the middle. The CDR3 runs to 15 residues. CDR3 region: CASSQDGRGWYGYTF. CDR3 DNA: TGCGCCAGCAGCCAAGATGGCAGGGGATGGTATGGCTACACCTTC.

The V gene is TRBV6-5, the J gene TRBJ1-4; the D gene is possibly TRBD1 (5 bases). The CDR3 is made up of 15 amino acids. The germline V gene encodes CDR1 MNHEY and CDR2 SVGAGI. Trimming shortened V by 3 bases and J by 4 bases, and 12 bases separated the two germline ends. CDR3 sequence reads: CASSYGTLYNEKLFF. The CDR3 bases are TGTGCCAGCAGTTATGGGACTCTTTATAATGAAAAACTGTTTTTT.

The rearrangement joins TRBV7-9 to TRBJ2-7; 8 nucleotides align to TRBD1. The germline gives CDR1 SEHNR, CDR2 FQNEAQ (reference sequence). The CDR3 extends over 15 amino acids. V lost 5 bases to trimming and J lost 5 bases; unmatched junction nucleotides: 11. The CDR3 DNA follows: TGTGCCAGCAGCGCGAGCCGGACAGGGAAACACGAGCAGTACTTC. Amino acids: CASSASRTGKHEQYF.

CDR3 DNA sequence: TGTGCCAGCTCCGGGACAGGAAACTATGGCTACACCTTC. Its protein is CASSGTGNYGYTF. This chain links TRBV6-5 with TRBJ1-2, with 8 bases matching TRBD1. The germline CDR1 and CDR2 sequences are MNHEY and SVGAGI. V shed 8 bases, J shed 2 bases, and the junction held 4 bases outside the gene matches. There are 13 residues in the CDR3.

This clone has only a few counts. The V and J genes are TRBV5-1 and TRBJ1-3, with a tentative D call TRBD1 (6 bases). The V gene's germline CDR1 is SGHRS and CDR2 YFSETQ. The CDR3 is made up of 14 amino acids. V was cut by 0 bases and J by 2 bases, with 6 bases left in between. For the CDR3, the DNA is TGCGCCAGCAGCTTGGACAGGGCTGGAAACACCATATATTTT. It is translated as CASSLDRAGNTIYF.

The V and J genes are TRBV6-2 or TRBV6-3 and TRBJ2-7; unclear D gene. Germline values: CDR1 MNHEY, CDR2 SVGEGT. Trimming shortened V by 5 bases and J by 2 bases, and 4 bases separated the two germline ends. This CDR3 has 11 amino acids. The CDR3 spells CASSDTYEQYF. CDR3 nucleotide sequence: TGTGCCAGCAGTGACACCTACGAGCAGTACTTC.

The chain combines TRBV10-2 with TRBJ2-1; maybe TRBD2 (6 bases). V lost 2 bases to trimming and J lost 7 bases, with 6 bases between them. The CDR3 contains 12 residues. Germline assignment: CDR1 WSHSY and CDR2 SAAADI. For the CDR3, the DNA is TGCGCCAGCAGTGAGGGGACTAATGAGCAGTTCTTC. It specifies CASSEGTNEQFF.